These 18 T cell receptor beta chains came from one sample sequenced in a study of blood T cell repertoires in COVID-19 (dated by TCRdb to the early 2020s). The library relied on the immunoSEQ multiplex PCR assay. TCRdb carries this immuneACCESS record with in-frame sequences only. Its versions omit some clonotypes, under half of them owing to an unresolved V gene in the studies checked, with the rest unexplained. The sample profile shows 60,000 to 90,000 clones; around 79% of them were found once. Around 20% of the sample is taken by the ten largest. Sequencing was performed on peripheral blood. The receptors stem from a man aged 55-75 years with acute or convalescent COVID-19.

The CDR3 loop reads CASTSYAGTGAYQYGYTF. The CDR3 DNA reads TGTGCCAGTACTTCATACGCCGGGACAGGGGCCTACCAATATGGCTACACCTTC. J is TRBJ1-2 and V is TRBV19; 10 bases match TRBD1. This CDR3 is 18 amino acids long. The germline CDR1 and CDR2 sequences are LNHDA and SQIVND (reference sequence). Losses at the gene ends were 7 bases for V and 5 bases for J; bases not matched to a gene: 19.

CDR3 bases: TGTGCCAGCAGCGTACACGACAGGGATAACTATGGCTACACCTTC. The encoded protein is CASSVHDRDNYGYTF. V usage is TRBV9 and J usage is TRBJ1-2; TRBD1 agrees at 7 bases. The germline V gene encodes CDR1 SGDLS and CDR2 YYNGEE. Unmatched junction bases numbered 4, after V lost 1 base and J lost 1 base. The CDR3 has 15 residues.

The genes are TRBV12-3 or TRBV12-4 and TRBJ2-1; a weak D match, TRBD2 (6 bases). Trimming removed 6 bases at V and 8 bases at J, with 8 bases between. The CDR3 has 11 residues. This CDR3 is CASSGSYEQFF. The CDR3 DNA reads TGTGCCAGCAGCGGGAGTTATGAGCAGTTCTTC.

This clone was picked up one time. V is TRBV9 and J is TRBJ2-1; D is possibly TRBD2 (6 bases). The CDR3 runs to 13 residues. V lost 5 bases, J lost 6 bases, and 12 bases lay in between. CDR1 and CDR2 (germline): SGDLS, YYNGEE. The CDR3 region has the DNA TGTGCCAGCAGTCAGGCTAGCGTCAATGAGCAGTTCTTC. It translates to CASSQASVNEQFF.

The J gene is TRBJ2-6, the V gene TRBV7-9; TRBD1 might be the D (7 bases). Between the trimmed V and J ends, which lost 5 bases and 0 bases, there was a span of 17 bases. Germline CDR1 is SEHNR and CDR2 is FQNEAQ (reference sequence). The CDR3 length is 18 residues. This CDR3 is CASSPGQGGGSGANVLTF. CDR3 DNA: TGTGCCAGCAGCCCCGGCCAGGGGGGCGGCTCTGGGGCCAACGTCCTGACTTTC.

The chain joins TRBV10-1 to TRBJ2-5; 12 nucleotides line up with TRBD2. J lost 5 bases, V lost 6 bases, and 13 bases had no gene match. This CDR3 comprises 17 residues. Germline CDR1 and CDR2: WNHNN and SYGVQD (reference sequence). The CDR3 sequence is CASRPLAGGPEEETQYF. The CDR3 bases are TGCGCCAGCAGGCCTCTAGCGGGGGGGCCCGAGGAGGAGACCCAGTACTTC.

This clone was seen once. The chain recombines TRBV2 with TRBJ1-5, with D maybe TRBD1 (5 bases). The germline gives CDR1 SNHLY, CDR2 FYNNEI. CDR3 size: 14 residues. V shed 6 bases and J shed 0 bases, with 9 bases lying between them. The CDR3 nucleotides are TGTGCCAGCAGGACAGCCTATAGCAATCAGCCCCAGCATTTT. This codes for CASRTAYSNQPQHF.

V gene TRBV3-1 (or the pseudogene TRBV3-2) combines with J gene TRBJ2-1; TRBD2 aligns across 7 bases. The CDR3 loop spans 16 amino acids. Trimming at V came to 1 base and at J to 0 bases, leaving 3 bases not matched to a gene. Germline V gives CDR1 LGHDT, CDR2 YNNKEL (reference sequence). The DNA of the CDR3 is TGTGCCAGCAGCCAAGTAGCGGGTACCTCCTACAATGAGCAGTTCTTC. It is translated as CASSQVAGTSYNEQFF.

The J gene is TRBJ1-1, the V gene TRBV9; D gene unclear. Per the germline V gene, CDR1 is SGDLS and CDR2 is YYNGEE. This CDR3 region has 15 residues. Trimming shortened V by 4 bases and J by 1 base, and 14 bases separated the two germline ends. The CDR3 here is CASSPSGGANTEAFF. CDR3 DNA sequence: TGTGCCAGCAGCCCCTCGGGAGGAGCGAACACTGAAGCTTTCTTT.

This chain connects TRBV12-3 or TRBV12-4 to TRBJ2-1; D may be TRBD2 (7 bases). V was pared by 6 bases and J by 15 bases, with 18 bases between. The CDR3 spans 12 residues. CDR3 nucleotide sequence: TGTGCCAGCAGGATAGTAGGGGGGGTCGTGTTCTTC. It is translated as CASRIVGGVVFF.

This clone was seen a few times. This CDR3 is CASSYLLNTIYF. CDR3 sequence (DNA): TGTGCCAGCAGTTACTTACTAAACACCATATATTTT. The rearrangement links TRBV6-5 to TRBJ1-3; D is undetermined. Germline CDR1 and CDR2: MNHEY and SVGAGI. CDR3 length: 12 residues. Trimming pared 1 base from V and 6 bases from J, leaving 4 bases between.

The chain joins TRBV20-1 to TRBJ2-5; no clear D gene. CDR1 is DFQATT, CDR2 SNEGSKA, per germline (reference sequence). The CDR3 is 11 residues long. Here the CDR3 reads CSCVSQETQYF. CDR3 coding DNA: TGCAGCTGCGTCTCTCAAGAGACCCAGTACTTC.

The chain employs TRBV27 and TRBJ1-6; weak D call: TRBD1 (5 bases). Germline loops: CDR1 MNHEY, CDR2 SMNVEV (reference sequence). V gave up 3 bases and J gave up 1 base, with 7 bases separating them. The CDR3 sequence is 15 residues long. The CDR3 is CASSFGGSYNSPLHF. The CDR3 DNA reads TGTGCCAGCAGTTTTGGGGGGTCCTATAATTCACCCCTCCACTTT.

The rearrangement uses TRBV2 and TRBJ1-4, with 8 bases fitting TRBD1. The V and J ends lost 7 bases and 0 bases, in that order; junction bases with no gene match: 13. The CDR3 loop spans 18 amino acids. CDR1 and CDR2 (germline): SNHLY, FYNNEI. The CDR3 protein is CASNGRGQDIPTNEKLFF. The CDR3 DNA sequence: TGTGCCAGCAATGGAAGGGGACAGGACATACCAACTAATGAAAAACTGTTTTTT.

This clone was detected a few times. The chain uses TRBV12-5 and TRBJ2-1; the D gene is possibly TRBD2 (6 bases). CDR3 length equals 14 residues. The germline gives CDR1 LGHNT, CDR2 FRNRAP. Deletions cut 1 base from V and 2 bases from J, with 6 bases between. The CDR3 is CASGLERAYNEQFF. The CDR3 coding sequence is TGTGCTAGTGGTTTGGAGCGGGCCTACAATGAGCAGTTCTTC.

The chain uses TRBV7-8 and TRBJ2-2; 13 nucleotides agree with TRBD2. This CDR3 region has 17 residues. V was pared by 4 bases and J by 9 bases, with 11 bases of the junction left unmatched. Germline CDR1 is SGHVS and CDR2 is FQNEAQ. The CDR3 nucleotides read TGTGCCAGCAGCTCCCTCAGACTAGCGGGAGGAGGGAGGGAGCTGTTTTTT. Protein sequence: CASSSLRLAGGGRELFF.

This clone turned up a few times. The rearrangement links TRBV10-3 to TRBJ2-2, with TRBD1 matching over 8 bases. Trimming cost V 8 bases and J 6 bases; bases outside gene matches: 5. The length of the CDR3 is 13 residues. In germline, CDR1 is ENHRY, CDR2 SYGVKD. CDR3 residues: CAIGTGGPGELFF. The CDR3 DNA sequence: TGTGCCATCGGAACAGGGGGTCCCGGGGAGCTGTTTTTT.

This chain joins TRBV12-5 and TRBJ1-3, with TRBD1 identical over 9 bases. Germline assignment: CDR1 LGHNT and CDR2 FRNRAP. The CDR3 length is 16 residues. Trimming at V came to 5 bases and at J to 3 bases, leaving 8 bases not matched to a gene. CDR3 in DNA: TGTGCTAGTGGTACACCAAGGACAGGGGTTGGAAACACCATATATTTT. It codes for CASGTPRTGVGNTIYF.